What follows are 16 T cell receptor beta chains derived from one specimen sequenced in a study of blood T cells in healthy people across ages. It was with a sample-barcoded 5' primer and a J-beta primer mix that a second PCR of about 6 to 12 cycles was run. One entry per CDR3 protein, called by TCRdb with MiXCR from the 5' RACE reads. The table includes some 900,000 distinct CDR3 sequences, 40% to 60% detected once. Material: blood. These receptors were obtained from a man in his thirties or forties in good health.

This chain uses TRBV5-6 with TRBJ2-5, with 7 nucleotides matching TRBD2. After removal of 1 base from V and 1 base from J, the junction contained 7 bases not matched to a gene. In germline, CDR1 is SGHDT, CDR2 YYEEEE. This CDR3 has 16 residues. CDR3 residues: CASSLNWEGSQETQYF. CDR3 bases: TGTGCCAGCAGCTTGAACTGGGAGGGCAGCCAAGAGACCCAGTACTTC.

The genes are TRBV6-4 and TRBJ1-6, with TRBD1 matching over 8 bases. CDR1 and CDR2 (germline): MRHNA, SNTAGT. The length of the CDR3 is 15 residues. With 0 bases clipped from V and 5 bases from J, the junction kept 0 bases outside the gene matches. The CDR3 here is CASSDSTGDNSPLHF. The CDR3 DNA follows: TGTGCCAGCAGTGACTCGACAGGGGATAATTCACCCCTCCACTTT.

J is TRBJ2-3 and V is TRBV7-2; either TRBD1 or TRBD2 may supply D (6 bases each). This CDR3 is 16 amino acids long. Trimming removed 5 bases at V and 0 bases at J, with 15 bases between. Germline V gene lookup returns CDR1 SGHTA and CDR2 FQGNSA. CDR3 in DNA: TGTGCCAGCAGCCGATGGAGGGGGGAAAGCACAGATACGCAGTATTTT. Its protein is CASSRWRGESTDTQYF.

The chain combines TRBV7-9 with TRBJ1-4, with D unresolved. This CDR3 contains 14 residues. Trimming took off 5 bases at V and 0 bases at J, with 7 bases between the two ends. Germline CDR1 and CDR2: SEHNR and FQNEAQ (reference sequence). The DNA for the CDR3 is TGTGCCAGCAGCCGAGAGGCAACTAATGAAAAACTGTTTTTT. It yields the protein CASSREATNEKLFF.

This clonotype has a handful of counts. A read error may explain this, as a much larger clone is one base away. This chain's CDR3 is CAAGLAPYNEQYF. The CDR3 bases are TGTGCCGCGGGACTAGCGCCCTACAATGAGCAGTACTTC. The V gene is TRBV6-2 or TRBV6-3, the J gene TRBJ2-1; TRBD2 matches 10 bases. The J call is in doubt because the DNA end fits TRBJ2-7 better. Germline V CDR1 and CDR2: MNHEY, SVGEGT. This CDR3 region has 13 residues.

In regard to this clonotype: This could be a read error, since a much larger clone is one nucleotide away. The genes are TRBV11-2 and TRBJ2-7, with 10 bases that match TRBD2. The germline CDR1 and CDR2 sequences are SGHAT and FQNNGV. Germline trimming cut 2 bases from V and 5 bases from J; bases unmatched to any gene: 3. This CDR3 is 14 amino acids long. This CDR3 is CASSLTSGVHEQYF. In DNA, the CDR3 is TGTGCCAGCAGCTTAACTAGCGGGGTCCACGAGCAGTACTTC.

The table lists this clonotype with many counts. The rearrangement joins TRBV7-9 to TRBJ2-5, with a weak D call TRBD1 (5 bases). Near its end, the DNA agrees better with TRBJ2-7, so the J call may be wrong. Germline V gene data show CDR1 as SEHNR and CDR2 as FQNEAQ (reference sequence). The CDR3 is 15 amino acids. In DNA, the CDR3 is TGTGCCAGCAGCTTAACTACTACAGGATTTCACGAGCAGTACTTC. It yields the protein CASSLTTTGFHEQYF.

CDR3 sequence: CASSQQGLTLEQYF. In nucleotides, the CDR3 is TGTGCCAGCAGCCAACAGGGGTTAACACTAGAGCAGTACTTC. This chain uses TRBV4-2 with TRBJ2-5; D is perhaps TRBD1 (6 bases). Trimming removed 2 bases from V and 11 bases from J, with 18 bases in between. Germline loops: CDR1 LGHNA, CDR2 YNFKEQ. The CDR3 totals 14 residues.

This clonotype was detected only a few times. This chain uses TRBV6-1 with TRBJ1-1; TRBD1 matches at 9 bases. The CDR3 runs to 16 residues. Germline V lookup: CDR1 MNHNS, CDR2 SASEGT. With 4 bases clipped from V and 2 bases from J, the junction kept 8 bases outside the gene matches. For the CDR3, the DNA is TGTGCCAGCAGTGGGACAGGGGTCCGGAGAAACACTGAAGCTTTCTTT. This encodes CASSGTGVRRNTEAFF.

This rearrangement joins TRBV5-4 to TRBJ1-4; D uncertain. Germline V gene sequence: CDR1 SGHNT, CDR2 YYREEE (reference sequence). V was clipped by 1 base and J by 4 bases, with 11 bases between them. The CDR3 runs to 15 residues. In DNA form, the CDR3 reads TGTGCCAGCAGCTTGCTTGAGGCCGATAATGAAAAACTGTTTTTT. Translation gives CASSLLEADNEKLFF.

This clonotype was recorded a few times. The chain recombines TRBV12-3 or TRBV12-4 with TRBJ1-2, with a tentative D call TRBD1 (6 bases). The CDR3 has 13 amino acids. With 6 bases removed from V and 4 bases from J, the gap between germline ends came to 12 bases. The CDR3 nucleotides read TGTGCCAGCAGCCGTACAGGGAGCTATGGCTACACCTTC. Translation: CASSRTGSYGYTF.

This clonotype was seen a handful of times. This chain links TRBV18 with TRBJ2-4, with 7 bases matching TRBD1. The CDR3 extends over 19 amino acids. Looked up from germline, CDR1 is KGHSH and CDR2 is LQKENI. V was pared by 3 bases and J by 0 bases, with 14 bases of the junction left unmatched. The CDR3 protein is CASSPLDRRRIIAKNIQYF. DNA for the CDR3: TGTGCCAGCTCACCTTTGGACAGGCGACGGATCATAGCCAAAAACATTCAGTACTTC.

This clonotype was recorded a few times. The rearrangement uses TRBV20-1 and TRBJ2-7, with 9 bases fitting TRBD1. V shed 6 bases, J shed 5 bases, and the junction held 14 bases outside the gene matches. This CDR3 has 15 amino acids. The germline V gene encodes CDR1 DFQATT and CDR2 SNEGSKA (reference sequence). CDR3 bases: TGCAGTGCCTTAGCCGGGACAGGGAAAGGGCACGAGCAGTACTTC. Its translation: CSALAGTGKGHEQYF.

This chain links TRBV7-9 with TRBJ1-1; D ambiguous. The germline CDR1 and CDR2 sequences are SEHNR and FQNEAQ (reference sequence). Deletions cut 0 bases from V and 0 bases from J, with 5 bases between. This CDR3 region has 14 residues. CDR3 region: CASSLAAVNTEAFF. Here the CDR3 DNA reads TGTGCCAGCAGCTTAGCGGCCGTGAACACTGAAGCTTTCTTT.

The chain links TRBV5-1 to TRBJ2-3; tentative D call: TRBD2 (6 bases). This CDR3 spans 16 amino acids. Germline V gene lookup returns CDR1 SGHRS and CDR2 YFSETQ. The V end was cut by 0 bases, the J end by 5 bases, with 16 bases between. The CDR3 here is CASSLEGTGEGDTQYF. The CDR3 DNA sequence: TGCGCCAGCAGCTTGGAAGGGACTGGGGAAGGAGATACGCAGTATTTT. The entire variable domain, with the rest obtained from reference TRBV5-1 and TRBJ2-3, is as follows: KAGVTQTPRYLIKTRGQQVTLSCSPISGHRSVSWYQQTPGQGLQFLFEYFSETQRNKGNFPGRFSGRQFSNSRSEMNVSTLELGDSALYLCASSLEGTGEGDTQYFGPGTRLTVL.

The table lists this clonotype with a few counts. The V call is TRBV3-1, the J call TRBJ2-3, with TRBD1 as a possible D gene (6 bases). Trimming took 5 bases from V and 2 from J, leaving 17 bases between them. Germline V CDR1 and CDR2: LGHDT, YNNKEL (reference sequence). This CDR3 has 16 residues. The CDR3 sequence: CASSDSGRDITDTQYF. DNA for the CDR3: TGTGCCAGCAGCGACTCCGGCAGGGACATCACAGATACGCAGTATTTT.